This TCR beta chain was documented in a study of technical replicates of blood from a few donors (dated by TCRdb to 2016 to 2017). As to this clone: Its binding antigen is unknown. Base qualities were left out, and no much larger clone turns up one base away.

Library preparation employed the immunoSEQ multiplex PCR assay. Here the immuneACCESS table is served through TCRdb, limited to in-frame sequences with V and J called. Missing clones are a known gap in these copies; in checked studies unresolved V genes cover under half, and the rest lacks a known reason. The sample yields tens of thousands of clones; about 91% were counted once. The top ten constitute about 0.38% of the sample. V gives up 0 bases and J gives up 3 bases, and the segment between their germline ends measures 6 bases. The germline V gene encodes CDR1 MNHEY and CDR2 SMNVEV (reference sequence). The CDR3 starts with the cysteine, ends with the phenylalanine, and has 14 residues. The DNA shown is the 42-base CDR3, in frame from base 1.

The source of this sequence is a human donor in good health. Some clones in this sample may be carry-over from other donors' samples. Sequencing was carried out using T cells isolated from PBMCs. The sequence joins TRBV27 to TRBJ1-5, with the D gene call left open. The CDR3 amino acid sequence is: CASSLSSVNQPQHF. The DNA reads TGTGCCAGCAGTTTATCGTCAGTCAATCAGCCCCAGCATTTT.